This T cell receptor beta chain originates from a study of blood T cell repertoires in COVID-19. Study in general: The origin of the acute and convalescent COVID-19 samples was the United States, Italy and Spain. Sources were T cells, B-cell-depleted T cells, or PBMCs; the material itself was cDNA or gDNA.

The Seattle patients, enrolled during active infection, were followed longitudinally. Some clones are missing from TCRdb's copy, which holds only in-frame ones; the method was immunoSEQ multiplex PCR. The sample records about 350,000 clones, 87% being singletons. Per germline, CDR1 LGHNA and CDR2 YNFKEQ. The CDR3 runs 17 residues. The V and J ends lost 0 bases and 0 bases respectively, with 12 bases between them. The TCR was taken from a woman aged 45-65 years with COVID-19, enrolled during active disease. V and J are TRBV4-2 and TRBJ2-1; D unresolved. The sequencing sample was made of peripheral blood. The CDR3 is CASSQESVASSYNEQFF. As DNA, the CDR3 is TGTGCCAGCAGCCAAGAATCAGTTGCCAGCTCCTACAATGAGCAGTTCTTC.